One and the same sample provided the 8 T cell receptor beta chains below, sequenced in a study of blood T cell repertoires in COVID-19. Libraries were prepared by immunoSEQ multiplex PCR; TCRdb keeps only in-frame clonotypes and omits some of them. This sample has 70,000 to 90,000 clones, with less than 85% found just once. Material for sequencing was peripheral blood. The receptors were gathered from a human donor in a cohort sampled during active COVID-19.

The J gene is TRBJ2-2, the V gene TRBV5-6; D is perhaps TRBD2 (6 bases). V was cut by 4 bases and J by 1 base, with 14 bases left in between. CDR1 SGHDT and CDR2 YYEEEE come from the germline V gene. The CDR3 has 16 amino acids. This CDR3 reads CASSPVRGLNTGELFF. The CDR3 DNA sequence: TGTGCCAGCAGCCCGGTGCGGGGACTGAACACCGGGGAGCTGTTTTTT.

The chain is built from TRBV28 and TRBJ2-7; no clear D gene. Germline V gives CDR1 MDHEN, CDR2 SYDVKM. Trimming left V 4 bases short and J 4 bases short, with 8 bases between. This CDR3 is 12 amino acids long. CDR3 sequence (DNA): TGTGCCAGCAGTTCAAGCCGGTACGAGCAGTACTTC. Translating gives CASSSSRYEQYF.

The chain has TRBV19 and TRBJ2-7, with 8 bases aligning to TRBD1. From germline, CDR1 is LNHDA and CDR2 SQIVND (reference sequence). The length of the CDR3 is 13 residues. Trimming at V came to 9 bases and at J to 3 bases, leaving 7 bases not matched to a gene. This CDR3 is CASRRDRSYEQYF. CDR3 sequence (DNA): TGTGCCAGCAGACGGGACAGGAGCTACGAGCAGTACTTC.

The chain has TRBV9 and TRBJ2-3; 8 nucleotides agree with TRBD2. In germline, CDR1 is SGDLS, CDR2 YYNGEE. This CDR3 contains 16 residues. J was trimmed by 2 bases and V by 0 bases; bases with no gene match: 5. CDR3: CASSVGGGRITDTQYF. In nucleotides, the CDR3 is TGTGCCAGCAGCGTAGGCGGCGGGAGGATCACAGATACGCAGTATTTT. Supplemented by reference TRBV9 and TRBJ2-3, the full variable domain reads DSGVTQTPKHLITATGQRVTLRCSPRSGDLSVYWYQQSLDQGLQFLIQYYNGEERAKGNILERFSAQQFPDLHSELNLSSLELGDSALYFCASSVGGGRITDTQYFGPGTRLTVL.

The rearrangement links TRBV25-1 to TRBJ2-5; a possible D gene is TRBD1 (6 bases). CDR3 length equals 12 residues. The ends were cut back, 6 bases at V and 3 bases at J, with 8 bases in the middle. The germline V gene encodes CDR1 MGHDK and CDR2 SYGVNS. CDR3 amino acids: CASRRTEETQYF. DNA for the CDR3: TGTGCCAGCAGACGGACAGAAGAGACCCAGTACTTC.

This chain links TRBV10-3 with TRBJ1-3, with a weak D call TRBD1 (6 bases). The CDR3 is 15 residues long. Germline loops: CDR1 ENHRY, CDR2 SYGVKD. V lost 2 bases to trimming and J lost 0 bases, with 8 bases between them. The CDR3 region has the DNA TGTGCCATCAGTGAGGTGGGGGCCTCTGGAAACACCATATATTTT. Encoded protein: CAISEVGASGNTIYF.

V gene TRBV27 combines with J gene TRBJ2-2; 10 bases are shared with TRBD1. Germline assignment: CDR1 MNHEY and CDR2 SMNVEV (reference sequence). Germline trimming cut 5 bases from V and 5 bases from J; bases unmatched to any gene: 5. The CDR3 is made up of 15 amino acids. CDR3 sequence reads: CASSRDRGRTGELFF. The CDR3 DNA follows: TGTGCCAGCAGTCGAGACAGGGGGCGAACCGGGGAGCTGTTTTTT.

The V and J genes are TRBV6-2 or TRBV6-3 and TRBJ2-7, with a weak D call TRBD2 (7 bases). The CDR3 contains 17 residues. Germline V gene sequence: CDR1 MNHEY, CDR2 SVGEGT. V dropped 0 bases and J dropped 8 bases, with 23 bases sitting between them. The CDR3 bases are TGTGCCAGCAGTTACTCTTTGTCGGGGGGCGTGGCTAAGAAGCAGTACTTC. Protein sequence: CASSYSLSGGVAKKQYF.